The sequence of this TCR beta chain was determined in a study of T cells and copy number aberrations in small-cell lung cancer. Adjacent normal lung was taken at least 2 cm from tumor. The CDR3 runs 14 residues. Germline V gene data show CDR1 as LNHDA and CDR2 as SQIVND (reference sequence). V lost 6 bases and J lost 6, with 17 bases in between. Using immunoSEQ multiplex PCR, the repertoire was profiled, and TCRdb retains in-frame clones only, with some absent. The sample yields about 2,000 clones, 82% seen once. Whole-study findings and limits: Versus adjacent lung, tumor T-cell richness and clonality were lower; density nonsignificantly. All specimens were formalin-fixed paraffin-embedded tissue, prone to sequencing artifacts.

Turning to this clone: Its target is unknown.

This clonotype was sampled from a man in his fifties with small cell lung cancer. The gene calls are TRBV19 and TRBJ1-1; D gene ambiguous. The sample consisted of normal tissue next to the tumor. CDR3 region: CASSLIGLSPEAFF. For the CDR3, the DNA is TGTGCCAGTAGCCTAATAGGGCTTAGTCCTGAAGCTTTCTTT.